These T cell receptor beta chains were read from a single sample in a study of T cell responses to AZD1222 COVID-19 vaccine. Measured with immunoSEQ multiplex PCR; TCRdb has only the in-frame clones, and not every one. The sample has about 150,000 clones, approximately 91% seen once. This material consisted of peripheral blood, taken 28 days after the second AZD1222 dose. The receptors shown here come from an adult who received the AZD1222 COVID-19 vaccine. Both conserved end residues are trimmed from each CDR3. The D gene is left open where the match is weak.

D gene	V gene	CDR3 protein
-	TRBV6-5	ASRPGGAYTQY
-	TRBV27	ASSLLGRAVANEKLF
TRBD2	TRBV7-2	ASSLWTSGTDTQY
-	TRBV7-9	ASSSFGAARSGANVLT
-	TRBV5-4	ASSTDSQETQY
-	TRBV6-5	ASRDGSWNTEAF
TRBD2	TRBV5-4	ASSLSVLAESTDTQY
-	TRBV12-3/TRBV12-4	ASSIFGYEQY
-	TRBV6-5	ASTLPRGGGQPQH
-	TRBV28	ASSYERLGYT
TRBD2	TRBV5-1	ASSPGLVAGGPDTQY
-	TRBV7-2	ASSLWAASSYNEQF
-	TRBV6-5	ASSLAGIMNTEAF
-	TRBV19	ASSMVIGSRGYGYT
-	TRBV3-1/TRBV3-2	ASSHDAGLRNQPQH
-	TRBV19	ATKTGSYGYT
-	TRBV7-9	ASSSEETRDEKLF
-	TRBV18	ASSPPPSGANVLT
-	TRBV7-2	ASSRLREQY
-	TRBV7-3	ASSERTDTQY
-	TRBV27	ASSLISSAEAF
TRBD1	TRBV11-1	ASSLRQGAPNTEAF
-	TRBV5-1	ASSLVGTGNTIY
-	TRBV27	ASSLKWGNQPQH
TRBD2	TRBV24-1	ATSDRTSGGDTQY
-	TRBV18	ASSPLPRGDTSYEQY
-	TRBV28	ASSLREYGYT
TRBD1	TRBV29-1	SADRGTEAF
-	TRBV5-1	ASSRDDSYSYNEQF
TRBD2	TRBV7-3	ASSYSGTSGRRSKLNEQF
-	TRBV11-2	ASSLSSAETQY
-	TRBV7-3	ASSLTGVEQF
TRBD1	TRBV27	ASSLPPGGGMNTEAF
-	TRBV6-1	ASSEVGSAFAYEQY
TRBD1	TRBV5-1	ASSLLGGQGNNEQF
-	TRBV4-3	ASSQDWGRNQPQH
-	TRBV14	ASSHRGIESEQF
-	TRBV7-2	ASSLALNENYGYT
-	TRBV3-1/TRBV3-2	ASRRGTEKLF
-	TRBV4-3	ASSQVRPGHIYNEQF
-	TRBV10-3	ATRRDTVWVNEQF
-	TRBV18	ASSPGPLNSGNTIY
-	TRBV20-1	SAGVETQY
-	TRBV3-1/TRBV3-2	ASSDTGRSGNTIY
-	TRBV7-9	ASSLASGPGEKLF
-	TRBV14	ASSQDTPTQGRAYYGYT
TRBD2	TRBV10-3	AISESGAGRNTGELF
TRBD2	TRBV10-3	AISELAGGTDTQY
-	TRBV5-1	ASSLVSNTDTQY
-	TRBV18	ASSPVGATNEKLF
-	TRBV6-4	ASSQEHGLYGYT
TRBD1	TRBV27	ASSLSAQGGGNTIY
-	TRBV6-5	ASSHTTSNLKQF
-	TRBV7-3	ASSLGVDNEQF
-	TRBV4-1	ASSQDLQGRIYEQY
-	TRBV7-2	ASSLRVGYNSPLH
TRBD1	TRBV9	ASSPGQGASGYT
-	TRBV7-9	ASSHGDEQY
-	TRBV10-3	AIKAEMNTEAF
-	TRBV6-5	ASSQLGPGYGYT